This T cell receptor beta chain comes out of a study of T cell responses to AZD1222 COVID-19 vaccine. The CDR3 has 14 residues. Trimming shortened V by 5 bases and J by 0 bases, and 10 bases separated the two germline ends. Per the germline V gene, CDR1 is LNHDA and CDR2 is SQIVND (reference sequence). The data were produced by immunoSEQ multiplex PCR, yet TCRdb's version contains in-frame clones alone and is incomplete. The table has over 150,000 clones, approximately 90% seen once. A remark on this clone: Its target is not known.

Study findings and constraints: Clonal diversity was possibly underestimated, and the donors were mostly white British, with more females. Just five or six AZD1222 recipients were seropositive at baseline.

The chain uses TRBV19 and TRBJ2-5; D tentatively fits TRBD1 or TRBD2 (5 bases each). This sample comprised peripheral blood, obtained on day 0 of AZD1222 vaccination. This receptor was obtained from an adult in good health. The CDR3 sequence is CASSPGPNQETQYF. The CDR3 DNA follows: TGTGCCAGTAGTCCGGGACCGAACCAAGAGACCCAGTACTTC.